This TCR beta chain was sequenced in a study of post-analysis software for immune sequencing data. The TCR beta cDNA libraries contained unique molecular identifiers. Input of roughly 1 to 11 million T cells yielded hundreds of thousands of cDNA molecules. TCRdb ran MiXCR on the PCR reads and lists one entry per CDR3 protein. The table has hundreds of thousands of distinct CDR3 sequences, 55% to 60% seen once; the top ten hold 10% to 12%. In regard to this clonotype: Its target is not known. Relative to the germline gene, one junction end is altered; a read error may explain this.

The germline V gene encodes CDR1 MDHEN and CDR2 SYDVKM. This CDR3 is 16 amino acids long. Study-wide findings and caveats: With TRBV5-6, TRBV5-1 and TRBV20-1 included, 5 or 6 TRBV segments were more frequent in patients than in controls. F measure showed strong co-clustering of same-batch samples. Normalized Chao1 diversity was significantly reduced in patients versus controls.

This receptor was taken from a girl under 10 years old with multiple sclerosis. The specimen was blood. The V and J genes are TRBV28 and TRBJ2-3; 12 bases fit TRBD2. CDR3 in amino acids: CANSSLTSGGPDTQYF. CDR3 in DNA: TGTGCCAACAGTTCTTTGACTAGCGGGGGTCCGGATACGCAGTATTTT.